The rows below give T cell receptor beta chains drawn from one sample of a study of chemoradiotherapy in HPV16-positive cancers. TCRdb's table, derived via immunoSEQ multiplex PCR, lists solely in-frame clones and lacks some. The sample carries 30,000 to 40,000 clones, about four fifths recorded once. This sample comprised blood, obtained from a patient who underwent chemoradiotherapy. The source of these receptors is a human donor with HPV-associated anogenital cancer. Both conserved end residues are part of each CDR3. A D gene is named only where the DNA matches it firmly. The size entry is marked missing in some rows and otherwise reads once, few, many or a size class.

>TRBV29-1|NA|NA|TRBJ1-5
CSVADGFGQPQHF
TGCAGCGTAGCAGACGGATTCGGTCAGCCCCAGCATTTT
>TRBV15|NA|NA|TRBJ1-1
CATSRGLPPFTEAFF
TGTGCCACCAGCAGAGGATTACCACCGTTCACTGAAGCTTTCTTT
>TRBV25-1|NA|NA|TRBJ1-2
CASSEFRDDYGYTF
TGTGCCAGCAGTGAATTCAGGGACGACTATGGCTACACCTTC
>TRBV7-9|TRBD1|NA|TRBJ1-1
CASSSTGGQGGTEAFF
TGTGCCAGCAGCTCCACAGGCGGGCAGGGGGGAACTGAAGCTTTCTTT
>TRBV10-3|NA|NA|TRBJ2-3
CAIKERDTQYF
TGTGCCATCAAAGAGAGAGATACGCAGTATTTT
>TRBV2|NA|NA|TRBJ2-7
CASSEVPLNRGLYEQYF
TGTGCCAGCAGTGAAGTGCCTTTGAACAGGGGACTCTACGAGCAGTACTTC
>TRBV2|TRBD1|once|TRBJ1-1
CASSGDRNTEAFF
TGTGCCAGCAGTGGGGACAGGAACACTGAAGCTTTCTTT
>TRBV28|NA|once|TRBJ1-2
CASSIGPGYGYTF
TGTGCCAGCAGCATTGGACCGGGCTATGGCTACACCTTC
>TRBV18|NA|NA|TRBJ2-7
CASSNTGFRRNEQYF
TGTGCCAGCTCAAACACAGGGTTCAGGAGGAACGAGCAGTACTTC
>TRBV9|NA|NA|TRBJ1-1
CASSVATGLNTEAFF
TGTGCCAGCAGCGTAGCCACAGGGTTGAACACTGAAGCTTTCTTT